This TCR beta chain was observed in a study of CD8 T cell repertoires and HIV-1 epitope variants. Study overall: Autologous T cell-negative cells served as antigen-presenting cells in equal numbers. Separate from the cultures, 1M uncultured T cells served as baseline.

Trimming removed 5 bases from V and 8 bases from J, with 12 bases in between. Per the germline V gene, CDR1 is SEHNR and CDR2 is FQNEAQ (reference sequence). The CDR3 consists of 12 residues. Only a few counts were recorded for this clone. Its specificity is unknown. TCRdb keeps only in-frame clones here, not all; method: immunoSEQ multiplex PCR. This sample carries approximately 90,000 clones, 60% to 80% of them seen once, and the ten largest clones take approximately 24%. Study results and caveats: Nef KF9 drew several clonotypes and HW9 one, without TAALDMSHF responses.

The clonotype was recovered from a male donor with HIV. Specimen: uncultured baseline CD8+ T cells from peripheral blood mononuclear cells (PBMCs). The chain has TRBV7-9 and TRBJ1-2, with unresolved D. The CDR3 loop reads CASSVGSEGYTF. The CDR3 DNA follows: TGTGCCAGCAGCGTCGGATCGGAGGGCTACACCTTC.